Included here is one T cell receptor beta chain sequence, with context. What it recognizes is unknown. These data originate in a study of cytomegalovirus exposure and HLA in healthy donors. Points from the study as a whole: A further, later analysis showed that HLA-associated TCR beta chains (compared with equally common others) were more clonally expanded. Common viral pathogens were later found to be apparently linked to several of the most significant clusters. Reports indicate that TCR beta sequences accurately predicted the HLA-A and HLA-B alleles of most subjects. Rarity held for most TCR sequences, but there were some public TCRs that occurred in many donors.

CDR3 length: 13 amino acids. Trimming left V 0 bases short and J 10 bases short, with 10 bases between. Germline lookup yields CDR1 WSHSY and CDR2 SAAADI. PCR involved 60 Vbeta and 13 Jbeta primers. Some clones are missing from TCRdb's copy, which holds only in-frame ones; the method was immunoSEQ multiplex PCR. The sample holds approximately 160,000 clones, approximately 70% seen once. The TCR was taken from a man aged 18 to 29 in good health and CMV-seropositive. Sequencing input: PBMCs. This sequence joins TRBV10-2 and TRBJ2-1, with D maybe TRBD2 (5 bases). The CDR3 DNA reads TGCGCCAGCAGTGAGTCGAGAGCGGACGAGCAGTTCTTC. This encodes CASSESRADEQFF.